A selection of T cell receptor beta chains follows, all from one sample in a study of blood T cell repertoires in COVID-19. Assay: immunoSEQ multiplex PCR; the TCRdb copy retains only in-frame clones and omits some. The sample lists hundreds of thousands of clones, 83% occurring once. The sequenced sample was PBMCs or T cells enriched from blood (not recorded which). These receptors all come from a woman aged 40 to 50 who had been exposed to COVID-19. CDR3s leave out the opening cysteine and the closing phenylalanine or tryptophan. The D gene is left open where the match is weak.

d_call: NA; v_call: TRBV6-5; j_call: TRBJ2-7; cdr3_aa: ASSYRRTGEYEQY
d_call: TRBD2; v_call: TRBV27; j_call: TRBJ2-1; cdr3_aa: ASSLWGLAGANEQF
d_call: TRBD1; v_call: TRBV11-1; j_call: TRBJ2-5; cdr3_aa: ASSLRLGTGAETQY
d_call: TRBD1; v_call: TRBV9; j_call: TRBJ2-2; cdr3_aa: ASSANPQGVDTGELF
d_call: NA; v_call: TRBV5-1; j_call: TRBJ1-5; cdr3_aa: ASSFSGARGQPQH
d_call: NA; v_call: TRBV5-1; j_call: TRBJ2-5; cdr3_aa: ASSLGAGPEETQY
d_call: NA; v_call: TRBV7-3; j_call: TRBJ2-5; cdr3_aa: ASSLSGGARETQY
d_call: NA; v_call: TRBV7-9; j_call: TRBJ1-1; cdr3_aa: ASTPPGRVNTEAF
d_call: TRBD1; v_call: TRBV2; j_call: TRBJ1-6; cdr3_aa: ASRGATGGESPLH
d_call: TRBD1; v_call: TRBV2; j_call: TRBJ2-2; cdr3_aa: ASSGNRGGTGELF
d_call: NA; v_call: TRBV27; j_call: TRBJ1-1; cdr3_aa: ASSLNRVNTEAF
d_call: TRBD2; v_call: TRBV29-1; j_call: TRBJ2-3; cdr3_aa: SAAPGLAGGRPDTQY
d_call: NA; v_call: TRBV30; j_call: TRBJ2-7; cdr3_aa: AWSKGVYEQY
d_call: TRBD1; v_call: TRBV4-2; j_call: TRBJ1-2; cdr3_aa: ASSQTPGQEASNYGYT
d_call: NA; v_call: TRBV4-1; j_call: TRBJ1-1; cdr3_aa: ASSQPQTGNTEAF
d_call: NA; v_call: TRBV23-1; j_call: TRBJ2-4; cdr3_aa: ASSPPGEAKNIQY
d_call: NA; v_call: TRBV9; j_call: TRBJ1-5; cdr3_aa: ASSAPGADQPQH